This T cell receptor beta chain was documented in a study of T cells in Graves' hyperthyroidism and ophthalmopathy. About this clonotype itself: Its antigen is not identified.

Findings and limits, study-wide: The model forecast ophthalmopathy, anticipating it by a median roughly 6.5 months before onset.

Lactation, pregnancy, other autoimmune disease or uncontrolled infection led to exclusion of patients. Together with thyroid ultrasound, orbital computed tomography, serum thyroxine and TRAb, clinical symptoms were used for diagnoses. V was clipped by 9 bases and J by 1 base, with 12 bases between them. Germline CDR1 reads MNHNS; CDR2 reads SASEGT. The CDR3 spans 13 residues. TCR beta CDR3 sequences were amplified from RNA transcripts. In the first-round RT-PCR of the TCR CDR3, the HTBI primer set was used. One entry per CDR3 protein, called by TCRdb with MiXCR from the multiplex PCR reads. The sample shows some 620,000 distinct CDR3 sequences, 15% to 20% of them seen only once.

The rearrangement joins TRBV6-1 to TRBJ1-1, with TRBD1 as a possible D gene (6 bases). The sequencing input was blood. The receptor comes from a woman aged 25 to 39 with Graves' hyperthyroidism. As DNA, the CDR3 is TGTGCCAGTTGCAGGGGCGGGAACACTGAAGCTTTCTTT. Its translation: CASCRGGNTEAFF.